The sequence of this T cell receptor beta chain was determined in a study of cytomegalovirus exposure and HLA in healthy donors. With 60 Vbeta and 13 Jbeta primers, the PCR was carried out. Original methodology: Around 9.9 million shared chains were among the roughly 78 million unique TCR beta chains that a later analysis counted. The data were produced by immunoSEQ multiplex PCR, yet TCRdb's version contains in-frame clones alone and is incomplete. V and J calls and clone size are as listed in that table; D and trimming were resolved from the DNA. The profile shows about 160,000 clones, 80% of them singletons. The junction had 9 bases not matched to a gene; V was cut back by 2 bases and J by 6 bases. The germline V gene has CDR1 SGHDT and CDR2 YYEEEE. The CDR3 length is 16 residues.

Input material: PBMCs. This chain connects TRBV5-6 to TRBJ2-1; 9 bases line up with TRBD1. The source is a young man in good health and CMV-seropositive. CDR3 protein: CASSFYLRTGANEQFF. For the CDR3, the DNA is TGTGCCAGCAGCTTCTATCTCCGGACAGGGGCCAATGAGCAGTTCTTC.